A single sample gave rise to the 5 T cell receptor beta chains below, sequenced in a study of T cell responses to AZD1222 COVID-19 vaccine. Some clones are missing from TCRdb's copy, which holds only in-frame ones; the method was immunoSEQ multiplex PCR. Of 150,000 to 200,000 clones detected, around 95% appear once; the ten largest clones hold about 0.6%. Here the sequenced sample was peripheral blood, taken on day 0 of AZD1222 vaccination. All receptors derive from an adult in good health.

J is TRBJ2-1 and V is TRBV29-1, with 9 bases identical to TRBD2. Germline V gene sequence: CDR1 SQVTM, CDR2 ANQGSEA. CDR3 length equals 12 residues. The V and J ends lost 7 bases and 4 bases, in that order; junction bases with no gene match: 2. The CDR3 DNA sequence: TGCAGCGGTAGCGGGAGTTACAATGAGCAGTTCTTC. Encoded protein: CSGSGSYNEQFF.

The chain recombines TRBV15 with TRBJ1-1; possibly TRBD1 for D (5 bases). V was pared by 0 bases and J by 7 bases, with 9 bases between. The CDR3 spans 13 residues. Germline lookup yields CDR1 LNHNV and CDR2 YYDKDF (reference sequence). The CDR3 loop reads CATSREWDGEAFF. CDR3 nucleotide sequence: TGTGCCACCAGCAGAGAGTGGGACGGTGAAGCTTTCTTT.

This chain links TRBV28 with TRBJ2-2, with 11 bases aligning to TRBD2. The germline CDR1 and CDR2 sequences are MDHEN and SYDVKM. The length of the CDR3 is 14 residues. V was clipped by 2 bases and J by 9 bases; unmatched bases: 2. As DNA, the CDR3 is TGTGCCAGCAGTTTAGCGACTAGCGGGAGGGAGCTGTTTTTT. Its translation is CASSLATSGRELFF. Based on the CDR3 plus reference TRBV28 and TRBJ2-2, the full variable domain is DVKVTQSSRYLVKRTGEKVFLECVQDMDHENMFWYRQDPGLGLRLIYFSYDVKMKEKGDIPEGYSVSREKKERFSLILESASTNQTSMYLCASSLATSGRELFFGEGSRLTVL.

V is TRBV12-3 or TRBV12-4 and J is TRBJ1-5; D not certain. The V gene lost 1 base and the J gene lost 6 bases, with 4 bases spanning the gap. This CDR3 has 12 amino acids. The CDR3 spells CASSLGVQPQHF. CDR3 nucleotide sequence: TGTGCCAGCAGTTTAGGGGTTCAGCCCCAGCATTTT.

This chain connects TRBV9 to TRBJ2-2, with 8 bases that match TRBD2. The germline gives CDR1 SGDLS, CDR2 YYNGEE. This CDR3 comprises 16 residues. The J segment lost 0 bases and the V segment lost 4 bases, leaving 5 bases of the junction unmatched. This CDR3 is CASSPTSASNTGELFF. The CDR3 DNA is TGTGCCAGCAGCCCGACTAGCGCTTCGAACACCGGGGAGCTGTTTTTT.